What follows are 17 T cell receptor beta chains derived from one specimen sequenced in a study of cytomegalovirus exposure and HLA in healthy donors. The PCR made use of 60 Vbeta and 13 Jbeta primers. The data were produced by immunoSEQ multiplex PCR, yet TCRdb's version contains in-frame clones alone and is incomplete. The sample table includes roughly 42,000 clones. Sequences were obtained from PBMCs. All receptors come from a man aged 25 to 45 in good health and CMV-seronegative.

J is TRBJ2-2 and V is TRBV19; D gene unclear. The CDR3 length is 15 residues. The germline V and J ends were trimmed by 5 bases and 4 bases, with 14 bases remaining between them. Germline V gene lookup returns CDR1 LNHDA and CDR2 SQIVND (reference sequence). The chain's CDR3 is CASSPTWAGTGELFF. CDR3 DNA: TGTGCCAGTAGTCCCACCTGGGCAGGCACCGGGGAGCTGTTTTTT.

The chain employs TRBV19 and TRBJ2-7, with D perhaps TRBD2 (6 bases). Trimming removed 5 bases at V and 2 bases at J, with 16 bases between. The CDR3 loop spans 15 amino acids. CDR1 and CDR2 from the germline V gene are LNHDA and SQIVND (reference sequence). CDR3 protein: CASSATSGHAYEQYF. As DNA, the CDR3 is TGTGCCAGTAGTGCCACCAGCGGGCATGCCTACGAGCAGTACTTC.

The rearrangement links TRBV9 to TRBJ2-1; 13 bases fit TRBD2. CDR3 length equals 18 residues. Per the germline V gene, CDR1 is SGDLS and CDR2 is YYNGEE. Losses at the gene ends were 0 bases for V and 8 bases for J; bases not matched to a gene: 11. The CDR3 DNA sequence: TGTGCCAGCAGCGTAGTTCCCTTACTAGCGGGAGGGGGCTATGAGCAGTTCTTC. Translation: CASSVVPLLAGGGYEQFF. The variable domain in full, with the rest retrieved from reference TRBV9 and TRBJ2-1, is DSGVTQTPKHLITATGQRVTLRCSPRSGDLSVYWYQQSLDQGLQFLIQYYNGEERAKGNILERFSAQQFPDLHSELNLSSLELGDSALYFCASSVVPLLAGGGYEQFFGPGTRLTVL.

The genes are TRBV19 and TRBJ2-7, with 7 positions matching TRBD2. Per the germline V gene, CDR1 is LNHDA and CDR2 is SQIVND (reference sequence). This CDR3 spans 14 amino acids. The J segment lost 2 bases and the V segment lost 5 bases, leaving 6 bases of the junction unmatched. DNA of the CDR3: TGTGCCAGTAGTTTGGCGGGAGTGGCCTACGAGCAGTACTTC. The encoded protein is CASSLAGVAYEQYF. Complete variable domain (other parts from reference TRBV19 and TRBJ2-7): DGGITQSPKYLFRKEGQNVTLSCEQNLNHDAMYWYRQDPGQGLRLIYYSQIVNDFQKGDIAEGYSVSREKKESFPLTVTSAQKNPTAFYLCASSLAGVAYEQYFGPGTRLTVT.

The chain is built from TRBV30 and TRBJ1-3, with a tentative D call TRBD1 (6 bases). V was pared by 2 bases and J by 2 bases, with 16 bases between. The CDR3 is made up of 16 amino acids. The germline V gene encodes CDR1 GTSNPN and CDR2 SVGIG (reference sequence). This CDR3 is CAWSSHTGPTGNTIYF. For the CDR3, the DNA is TGTGCCTGGAGTTCCCACACAGGGCCTACTGGAAACACCATATATTTT.

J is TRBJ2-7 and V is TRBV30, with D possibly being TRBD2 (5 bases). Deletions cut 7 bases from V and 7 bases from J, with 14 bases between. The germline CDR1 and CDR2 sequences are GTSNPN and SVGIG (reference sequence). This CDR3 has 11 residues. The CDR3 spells CASSTGREQYF. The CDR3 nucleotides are TGTGCCTCATCTACGGGAAGGGAGCAGTACTTC.

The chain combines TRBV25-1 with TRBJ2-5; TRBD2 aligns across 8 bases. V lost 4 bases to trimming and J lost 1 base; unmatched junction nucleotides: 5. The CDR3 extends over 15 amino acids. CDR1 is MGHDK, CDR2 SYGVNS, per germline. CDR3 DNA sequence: TGTGCCAGCAGTGTGACCGGGACTAGCCAAGAGACCCAGTACTTC. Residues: CASSVTGTSQETQYF.

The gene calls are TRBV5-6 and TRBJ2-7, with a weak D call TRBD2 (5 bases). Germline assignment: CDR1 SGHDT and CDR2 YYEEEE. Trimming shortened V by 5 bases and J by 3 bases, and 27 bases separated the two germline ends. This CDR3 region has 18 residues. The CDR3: CASSFGPRGLDGGYEQYF. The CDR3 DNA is TGTGCCAGCAGTTTTGGTCCCCGAGGCTTGGACGGAGGCTACGAGCAGTACTTC.

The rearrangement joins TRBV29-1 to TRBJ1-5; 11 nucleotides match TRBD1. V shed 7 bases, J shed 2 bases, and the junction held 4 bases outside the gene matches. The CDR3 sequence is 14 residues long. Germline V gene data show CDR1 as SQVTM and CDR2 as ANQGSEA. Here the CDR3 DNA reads TGCAGCGCTGGGACAGGGGGAGGCAATCAGCCCCAGCATTTT. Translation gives CSAGTGGGNQPQHF.

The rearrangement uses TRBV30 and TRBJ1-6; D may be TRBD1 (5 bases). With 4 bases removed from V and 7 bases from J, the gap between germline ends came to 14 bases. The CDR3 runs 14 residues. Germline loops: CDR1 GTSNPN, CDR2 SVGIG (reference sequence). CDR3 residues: CAWTGGTSNSPLHF. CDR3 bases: TGTGCCTGGACCGGGGGAACAAGCAATTCACCCCTCCACTTT.

The CDR3 sequence is CASSTGTRTYNEQFF. In DNA, the CDR3 is TGTGCCAGCAGTACAGGGACTAGGACCTACAATGAGCAGTTCTTC. The chain links TRBV2 to TRBJ2-1, with TRBD2 matching 8 bases. The CDR3 length is 15 residues. CDR1 is SNHLY and CDR2 is FYNNEI in the germline V gene. The ends lost 5 bases at V and 2 bases at J; junction bases unmatched: 5. Full variable domain (remainder filled in from reference TRBV2 and TRBJ2-1): EPEVTQTPSHQVTQMGQEVILRCVPISNHLYFYWYRQILGQKVEFLVSFYNNEISEKSEIFDDQFSVERPDGSNFTLKIRSTKLEDSAMYFCASSTGTRTYNEQFFGPGTRLTVL.

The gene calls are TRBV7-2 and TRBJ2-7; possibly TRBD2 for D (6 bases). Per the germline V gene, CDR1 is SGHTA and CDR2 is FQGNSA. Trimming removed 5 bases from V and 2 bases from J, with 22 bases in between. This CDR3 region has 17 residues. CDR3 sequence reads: CASSNGAGKSYAYEQYF. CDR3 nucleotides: TGTGCCAGCAGCAACGGGGCGGGGAAATCCTACGCCTACGAGCAGTACTTC.

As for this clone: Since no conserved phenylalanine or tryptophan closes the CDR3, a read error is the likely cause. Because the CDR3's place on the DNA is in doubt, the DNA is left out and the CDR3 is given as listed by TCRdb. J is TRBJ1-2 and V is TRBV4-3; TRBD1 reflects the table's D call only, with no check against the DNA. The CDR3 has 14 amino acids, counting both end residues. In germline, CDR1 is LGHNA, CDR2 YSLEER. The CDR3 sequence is CASSHPSGTGRNQK.

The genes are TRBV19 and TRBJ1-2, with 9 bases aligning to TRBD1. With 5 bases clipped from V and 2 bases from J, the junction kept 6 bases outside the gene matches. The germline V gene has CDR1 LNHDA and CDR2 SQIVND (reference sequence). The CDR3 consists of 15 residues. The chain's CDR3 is CASSAGTGSNYGYTF. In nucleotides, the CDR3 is TGTGCCAGTAGTGCCGGGACAGGGTCCAACTATGGCTACACCTTC.

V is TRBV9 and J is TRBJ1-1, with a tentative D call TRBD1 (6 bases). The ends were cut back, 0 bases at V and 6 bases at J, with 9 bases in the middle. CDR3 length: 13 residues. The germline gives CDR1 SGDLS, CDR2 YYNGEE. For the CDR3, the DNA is TGTGCCAGCAGCGTAGGGCAGGGGCCTGAAGCTTTCTTT. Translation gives CASSVGQGPEAFF.

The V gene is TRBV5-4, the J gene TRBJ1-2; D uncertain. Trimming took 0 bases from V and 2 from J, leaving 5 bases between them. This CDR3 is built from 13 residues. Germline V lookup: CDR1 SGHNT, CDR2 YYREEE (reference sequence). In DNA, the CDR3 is TGTGCCAGCAGCTTGGGGCAAAACTATGGCTACACCTTC. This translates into CASSLGQNYGYTF.

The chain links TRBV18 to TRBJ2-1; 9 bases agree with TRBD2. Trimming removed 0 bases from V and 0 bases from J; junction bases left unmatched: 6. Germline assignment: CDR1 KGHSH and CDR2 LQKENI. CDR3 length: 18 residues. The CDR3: CASSPPPSGTLSYNEQFF. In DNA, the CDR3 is TGTGCCAGCTCACCACCCCCTAGCGGGACCCTCTCCTACAATGAGCAGTTCTTC.